The sequence of this T cell receptor beta chain was determined in a study of OX40 agonist ivuxolimab in advanced cancers. At the level of the study: Ivuxolimab, which is an agonistic anti-OX40 (CD134) antibody, was administered to the patients. Patients were dosed intravenously with ivuxolimab at 0.01 to 10 mg/kg every 2 weeks.

The CDR3 sequence is 14 residues long. Germline lookup yields CDR1 PRHDT and CDR2 FYEKMQ (reference sequence). With 5 bases clipped from V and 5 bases from J, the junction kept 6 bases outside the gene matches. Profiling relied on immunoSEQ multiplex PCR, and the TCRdb table lists in-frame clones only, not all of them. The repertoire has tens of thousands of clones, more than 85% of them found once; the top ten carry roughly 13%. This clonotype was obtained from an adult with an advanced solid tumor such as melanoma, head and neck, liver or kidney cancer. Specimen: CD4+ or CD8+ T cells sorted from blood, collected in a trial of the OX40 agonist ivuxolimab. The chain combines TRBV13 with TRBJ1-2, with 9 positions matching TRBD1. CDR3 sequence: CASSVRTGAYGYTF. The CDR3 nucleotides read TGTGCCAGCAGCGTAAGGACAGGGGCGTATGGCTACACCTTC. The full variable domain, its missing parts supplied by reference TRBV13 and TRBJ1-2, is AAGVIQSPRHLIKEKRETATLKCYPIPRHDTVYWYQQGPGQDPQFLISFYEKMQSDKGSIPDRFSAQQFSDYHSELNMSSLELGDSALYFCASSVRTGAYGYTFGSGTRLTVV.